This T cell receptor (beta chain) originates from a study of identifying expanded T cells in peripheral blood. Regarding the study as a whole: Clone count variance between roughly 2-week samples rose with total template count. Differentially abundant clones: about 1.2 between replicates, roughly 16 at two to three weeks, 19 to 20 at four.

Clones were sequenced by immunoSEQ multiplex PCR, and TCRdb holds only the in-frame ones, with some missing. The table includes around 130,000 clones, around nine tenths detected once. Healthy donors had no documented immune events, such as infections, while sampled. The CDR3 totals 16 residues. Trimming cost V 4 bases and J 0 bases, with 13 bases left between them. CDR1 and CDR2 (germline): SGHNT, YYREEE (reference sequence). On this clone: Its antigen is not known.

This chain links TRBV5-4 with TRBJ1-4, with D tentatively TRBD1 (6 bases). The TCR was taken from a person aged 18 to 70 in good health. Sample: blood. The CDR3 nucleotides are TGTGCCAGCAGCGCCGGACAGTTTGCAACTAATGAAAAACTGTTTTTT. As protein: CASSAGQFATNEKLFF.